This T cell receptor beta chain appears in the sequencing data of a study of cytomegalovirus exposure and HLA in healthy donors. A multiplex PCR was run with 60 Vbeta primers and 13 Jbeta primers. Data came from immunoSEQ multiplex PCR; TCRdb stores just in-frame clones and leaves some out. The sample shows over 150,000 clones, around 80% of them seen only once. CDR3 length: 16 amino acids. The V end was cut by 2 bases, the J end by 4 bases, with 14 bases between. The germline gives CDR1 SNHLY, CDR2 FYNNEI. This clone has more than one count but fewer than ten. The V call is TRBV2, the J call TRBJ1-4; D perhaps matches TRBD1 (5 bases). Sequenced input: PBMCs. This sequence was found in a woman in her twenties or thirties in good health and CMV-seropositive. This CDR3 is CASSEWGRGGNEKLFF. Written as DNA, the CDR3 is TGTGCCAGCAGTGAATGGGGTCGGGGGGGTAATGAAAAACTGTTTTTT.